The 23 T cell receptor beta chains listed next were all sequenced from one sample in a study of blood T cell repertoires in COVID-19. Profiling relied on immunoSEQ multiplex PCR, and the TCRdb table lists in-frame clones only, not all of them. The data hold fewer than 350,000 clones, with roughly 87% observed a single time. The sample was PBMCs or T cells enriched from blood (not recorded which). Receptors were obtained from a middle-aged woman who had recovered from COVID-19.

V and J are TRBV6-5 and TRBJ2-1; D is perhaps TRBD1 (6 bases). The CDR3 has 13 residues. V lost 4 bases and J lost 3, with 7 bases in between. Germline CDR1 is MNHEY and CDR2 is SVGAGI. The CDR3 DNA reads TGTGCCAGCAGTTCACAGGGCTACAATGAGCAGTTCTTC. The encoded protein is CASSSQGYNEQFF.

V and J are TRBV30 and TRBJ2-4, with D possibly matching TRBD2 (6 bases). The CDR3 totals 15 residues. CDR1 and CDR2 from the germline V gene are GTSNPN and SVGIG (reference sequence). V shed 0 bases and J shed 5 bases, with 14 bases lying between them. The CDR3 DNA sequence: TGTGCCTGGAGTGTAACCCGAGGAGGGGAAAACATTCAGTACTTC. Encoded protein: CAWSVTRGGENIQYF.

This clone was observed a single time. The V and J genes are TRBV19 and TRBJ2-2, with 7 bases fitting TRBD2. Per germline, CDR1 LNHDA and CDR2 SQIVND (reference sequence). With 7 bases clipped from V and 2 bases from J, the junction kept 7 bases outside the gene matches. The CDR3 is made up of 15 amino acids. The CDR3 bases are TGTGCCAGTATAATGGGAGGGCATAACACCGGGGAGCTGTTTTTT. This gives the protein CASIMGGHNTGELFF.

A single count supports this clone. The chain couples TRBV4-2 to TRBJ2-7, with TRBD1 identical over 8 bases. This CDR3 spans 15 amino acids. In germline, CDR1 is LGHNA, CDR2 YNFKEQ. The ends lost 2 bases at V and 5 bases at J; junction bases unmatched: 8. The CDR3 loop reads CASSQKDREKNEQYF. The DNA of the CDR3 is TGTGCCAGCAGCCAAAAGGACAGGGAAAAGAACGAGCAGTACTTC.

The chain has TRBV10-3 and TRBJ2-7; 8 positions match TRBD1. Germline V gives CDR1 ENHRY, CDR2 SYGVKD. Losses at the gene ends were 1 base for V and 1 base for J; bases not matched to a gene: 3. CDR3 length: 15 residues. DNA for the CDR3: TGTGCCATCAGTGAGTTGCAGGGGGCGTCCTACGAGCAGTACTTC. Protein sequence: CAISELQGASYEQYF.

This clone was picked up one time. The chain uses TRBV24-1 and TRBJ1-5, with a weak D call TRBD1 (5 bases). With 7 bases removed from V and 1 base from J, the gap between germline ends came to 7 bases. The germline V gene has CDR1 KGHDR and CDR2 SFDVKD. This CDR3 is 13 amino acids long. CDR3 coding DNA: TGTGCCACCAGGGGGGGGAGCAATCAGCCCCAGCATTTT. This encodes CATRGGSNQPQHF.

V and J are TRBV28 and TRBJ2-2; tentative D call: TRBD1 (6 bases). CDR1 and CDR2 (germline): MDHEN, SYDVKM. The germline V and J ends were trimmed by 6 bases and 2 bases, with 10 bases remaining between them. The CDR3 contains 14 residues. The CDR3 nucleotides read TGTGCCAGCAGCCGAGGGGGAAACACCGGGGAGCTGTTTTTT. It codes for CASSRGGNTGELFF. Drawing the rest from reference TRBV28 and TRBJ2-2, the complete variable domain is DVKVTQSSRYLVKRTGEKVFLECVQDMDHENMFWYRQDPGLGLRLIYFSYDVKMKEKGDIPEGYSVSREKKERFSLILESASTNQTSMYLCASSRGGNTGELFFGEGSRLTVL.

The rearrangement uses TRBV9 and TRBJ2-5, with 10 bases that match TRBD2. Trimming cost V 4 bases and J 0 bases; bases outside gene matches: 12. Germline-derived CDR1 and CDR2 are SGDLS and YYNGEE. This CDR3 spans 18 amino acids. CDR3 sequence: CASSLDTSSGGYQETQYF. CDR3 nucleotide sequence: TGTGCCAGCAGCTTAGACACTTCTAGCGGGGGTTACCAAGAGACCCAGTACTTC.

This rearrangement joins TRBV7-2 to TRBJ2-1, with 15 bases fitting TRBD2. Germline values: CDR1 SGHTA, CDR2 FQGNSA. Trimming cost V 4 bases and J 3 bases; bases outside gene matches: 4. This CDR3 has 17 amino acids. The CDR3 loop is CASSSRTSGRVYNEQFF. The CDR3 bases are TGTGCCAGCAGCTCCCGGACTAGCGGGAGGGTCTACAATGAGCAGTTCTTC.

The chain uses TRBV18 and TRBJ2-1, with D unclear. Germline lookup yields CDR1 KGHSH and CDR2 LQKENI. The CDR3 totals 18 residues. V lost 3 bases and J lost 0, with 18 bases in between. DNA of the CDR3: TGTGCCAGCTCACCGCGAGTTTCCACTTTGAGCTCCTACAATGAGCAGTTCTTC. It codes for CASSPRVSTLSSYNEQFF.

The chain combines TRBV28 with TRBJ1-1, with TRBD1 matching over 10 bases. CDR3 size: 14 residues. Germline loops: CDR1 MDHEN, CDR2 SYDVKM. V trimming: 10 bases; J trimming: 4 bases; junction bases outside the gene matches: 9. The DNA of the CDR3 is TGTGCCATCAGAGGACAGGGGGGGCCCACTGAAGCTTTCTTT. Encoded protein: CAIRGQGGPTEAFF.

The chain is built from TRBV28 and TRBJ2-3; D gene uncertain. Trimming left V 7 bases short and J 1 base short, with 12 bases between. This CDR3 contains 14 residues. CDR1 and CDR2 (germline): MDHEN, SYDVKM. The DNA for the CDR3 is TGTGCCAGCATCCCCCTACGGGGCACAGATACGCAGTATTTT. Translation: CASIPLRGTDTQYF.

This clone was seen a single time. The CDR3 region is CASSRTSGIPYNEQFF. In DNA form, the CDR3 reads TGTGCCAGCAGCAGGACTAGCGGGATTCCCTACAATGAGCAGTTCTTC. V is TRBV25-1 and J is TRBJ2-1; 12 bases align to TRBD2. The CDR3 loop spans 16 amino acids. The J segment lost 2 bases and the V segment lost 6 bases, leaving 5 bases of the junction unmatched. CDR1 is MGHDK, CDR2 SYGVNS, per germline.

The chain recombines TRBV5-5 with TRBJ1-1, with D perhaps matching TRBD1 (5 bases). V lost 2 bases to trimming and J lost 7 bases, with 18 bases between them. Per germline, CDR1 SGHKS and CDR2 YYEKEE (reference sequence). CDR3 size: 15 residues. CDR3 coding DNA: TGTGCCAGCAGCTTAGGGCCCGGGACTCACTATGAAGCTTTCTTT. Its translation: CASSLGPGTHYEAFF.

The genes are TRBV4-1 and TRBJ2-5, with 11 positions matching TRBD2. J was trimmed by 5 bases and V by 3 bases; bases with no gene match: 8. CDR3 size: 16 residues. In germline, CDR1 is MGHRA, CDR2 YSYEKL. CDR3 sequence reads: CASSHPGLAGWETQYF. The CDR3 DNA follows: TGCGCCAGCAGCCACCCTGGACTAGCGGGTTGGGAGACCCAGTACTTC.

The chain links TRBV6-5 to TRBJ1-1; D is unresolved. V gave up 5 bases and J gave up 3 bases, with 7 bases separating them. From germline, CDR1 is MNHEY and CDR2 SVGAGI. The CDR3 has 12 amino acids. CDR3 bases: TGTGCCAGCAGTCCAGATGACACTGAAGCTTTCTTT. The encoded protein is CASSPDDTEAFF.

This chain links TRBV28 with TRBJ2-3; 9 bases match TRBD2. The germline V gene encodes CDR1 MDHEN and CDR2 SYDVKM. V shed 5 bases and J 7 bases; nucleotides not matched to a gene: 13. This CDR3 comprises 16 residues. The CDR3 sequence: CASSPLYGGREHTQYF. CDR3 DNA sequence: TGTGCCAGCAGTCCATTGTATGGCGGGAGGGAACATACGCAGTATTTT.

The V call is TRBV6-2 or TRBV6-3, the J call TRBJ1-1; D remains ambiguous. Germline V gene data show CDR1 as MNHEY and CDR2 as SVGEGT. Trimming cost V 3 bases and J 0 bases, with 8 bases left between them. The CDR3 sequence is 14 residues long. Here the CDR3 reads CASSYRSLNTEAFF. For the CDR3, the DNA is TGTGCCAGCAGTTATCGGAGTCTGAACACTGAAGCTTTCTTT.

The chain joins TRBV7-3 to TRBJ2-2, with 10 bases lining up with TRBD1. This CDR3 is 20 amino acids long. J lost 0 bases, V lost 3 bases, and 13 bases had no gene match. The V gene's germline CDR1 is SGHTA and CDR2 FQGTGA. The CDR3 region is CASSFPGQGISRANTGELFF. CDR3 bases: TGTGCCAGCAGCTTCCCGGGACAGGGGATATCGAGAGCGAACACCGGGGAGCTGTTTTTT.

The chain recombines TRBV4-1 with TRBJ2-1; 12 bases agree with TRBD2. This CDR3 is 16 amino acids long. Germline lookup yields CDR1 MGHRA and CDR2 YSYEKL. The V segment lost 3 bases and the J segment 2 bases; nucleotides outside the gene matches: 2. CDR3 DNA: TGCGCCAGCAGCCATGCTAGCGGGAGGGCCTACAATGAGCAGTTCTTC. Its protein product is CASSHASGRAYNEQFF.

The chain has TRBV12-5 and TRBJ2-5; TRBD2 aligns across 8 bases. V lost 3 bases to trimming and J lost 3 bases; unmatched junction nucleotides: 3. Germline loops: CDR1 LGHNT, CDR2 FRNRAP. This CDR3 contains 14 residues. CDR3: CASGLGTRKETQYF. CDR3 in DNA: TGTGCTAGTGGTTTAGGGACTAGAAAAGAGACCCAGTACTTC. The complete variable domain, with remaining parts taken from reference TRBV12-5 and TRBJ2-5, reads DARVTQTPRHKVTEMGQEVTMRCQPILGHNTVFWYRQTMMQGLELLAYFRNRAPLDDSGMPKDRFSAEMPDATLATLKIQPSEPRDSAVYFCASGLGTRKETQYFGPGTRLLVL.

V usage is TRBV7-2 and J usage is TRBJ2-3; maybe TRBD1 (6 bases). This CDR3 contains 16 residues. The V end was cut by 5 bases, the J end by 2 bases, with 17 bases between. Germline V lookup: CDR1 SGHTA, CDR2 FQGNSA. CDR3 region: CASSTDRSQTTDTQYF. The CDR3 nucleotides read TGTGCCAGCAGCACAGACAGGTCCCAGACCACAGATACGCAGTATTTT. The complete variable domain, with remaining parts taken from reference TRBV7-2 and TRBJ2-3, reads GAGVSQSPSNKVTEKGKDVELRCDPISGHTALYWYRQSLGQGLEFLIYFQGNSAPDKSGLPSDRFSAERTGGSVSTLTIQRTQQEDSAVYLCASSTDRSQTTDTQYFGPGTRLTVL.

The DNA of the CDR3 is TGTGCCAGCAGGACAGCTGGGGGCCAGCCCCAGCATTTT. The encoded protein is CASRTAGGQPQHF. The chain carries TRBV28 and TRBJ1-5; tentative D call: TRBD1 (6 bases). Trimming took 6 bases from V and 7 from J, leaving 13 bases between them. The germline gives CDR1 MDHEN, CDR2 SYDVKM. The CDR3 runs to 13 residues. Based on the CDR3 plus reference TRBV28 and TRBJ1-5, the full variable domain is DVKVTQSSRYLVKRTGEKVFLECVQDMDHENMFWYRQDPGLGLRLIYFSYDVKMKEKGDIPEGYSVSREKKERFSLILESASTNQTSMYLCASRTAGGQPQHFGDGTRLSIL.